The 14 T cell receptor beta chains in this list originate from one sample, sequenced in a study of cytomegalovirus exposure and HLA in healthy donors. 13 Jbeta primers and 60 Vbeta primers were used for the PCR. Clones were sequenced by immunoSEQ multiplex PCR, and TCRdb holds only the in-frame ones, with some missing. The table has under 120,000 clones, around three quarters seen once. What was sequenced was PBMCs. Receptor source: a female donor in good health and CMV-seropositive.

The gene calls are TRBV2 and TRBJ2-3; TRBD2 agrees at 15 bases. Per the germline V gene, CDR1 is SNHLY and CDR2 is FYNNEI. V shed 4 bases and J 0 bases; nucleotides not matched to a gene: 5. The CDR3 totals 18 residues. The CDR3 sequence: CASSGGLAGGPSTDTQYF. The CDR3 DNA reads as TGTGCCAGCAGTGGAGGACTAGCGGGAGGGCCCAGCACAGATACGCAGTATTTT. Filled out from reference TRBV2 and TRBJ2-3, the complete variable domain reads EPEVTQTPSHQVTQMGQEVILRCVPISNHLYFYWYRQILGQKVEFLVSFYNNEISEKSEIFDDQFSVERPDGSNFTLKIRSTKLEDSAMYFCASSGGLAGGPSTDTQYFGPGTRLTVL.

Only a few counts were recorded for this clone. The chain carries TRBV6-1 and TRBJ2-5; tentatively, D is TRBD1 (5 bases). CDR1 is MNHNS, CDR2 SASEGT, per germline. The CDR3 loop spans 14 amino acids. The ends were cut back, 6 bases at V and 5 bases at J, with 16 bases in the middle. The CDR3 region is CASSPKGAQETQYF. The CDR3 DNA follows: TGTGCCAGCAGCCCGAAAGGGGCGCAGGAGACCCAGTACTTC.

This chain uses TRBV5-1 with TRBJ1-4, with 8 bases fitting TRBD1. The CDR3 runs 17 residues. Germline V CDR1 and CDR2: SGHRS, YFSETQ. V was clipped by 4 bases and J by 3 bases; unmatched bases: 11. The CDR3 sequence is CASSKGQEIISNEKLFF. CDR3 nucleotide sequence: TGCGCCAGCAGCAAGGGACAGGAGATCATTTCTAATGAAAAACTGTTTTTT. Filled out from reference TRBV5-1 and TRBJ1-4, the complete variable domain reads KAGVTQTPRYLIKTRGQQVTLSCSPISGHRSVSWYQQTPGQGLQFLFEYFSETQRNKGNFPGRFSGRQFSNSRSEMNVSTLELGDSALYLCASSKGQEIISNEKLFFGSGTQLSVL.

The CDR3 reads CASSPLVATRYNEQFF. The CDR3 nucleotides read TGTGCCAGCAGTCCACTAGTAGCGACCCGCTACAATGAGCAGTTCTTC. V usage is TRBV27 and J usage is TRBJ2-1, with D tentatively TRBD2 (5 bases). V lost 5 bases and J 3 bases, leaving 17 bases between the germline ends. Germline values: CDR1 MNHEY, CDR2 SMNVEV (reference sequence). The length of the CDR3 is 16 residues.

The chain links TRBV7-9 to TRBJ2-1; TRBD2 might be the D (6 bases). V was cut by 5 bases and J by 2 bases, with 13 bases left in between. From germline, CDR1 is SEHNR and CDR2 FQNEAQ (reference sequence). CDR3 length: 15 amino acids. The CDR3 DNA is TGTGCCAGCAGCGCGGGACTTTCTACCTACAATGAGCAGTTCTTC. It translates to CASSAGLSTYNEQFF.

This clone has a handful of counts. The rearrangement uses TRBV5-1 and TRBJ2-5; no firm D call. CDR1 is SGHRS, CDR2 YFSETQ, per germline. The ends were cut back, 4 bases at V and 2 bases at J, with 6 bases in the middle. The CDR3 has 12 residues. CDR3 nucleotides: TGCGCCAGCAGCGTTACACAAGAGACCCAGTACTTC. Encoded protein: CASSVTQETQYF.

The genes are TRBV19 and TRBJ2-4, with TRBD2 identical over 7 bases. Trimming took 3 bases from V and 5 from J; bases not matched to a gene: 4. The germline gives CDR1 LNHDA, CDR2 SQIVND (reference sequence). CDR3 length equals 14 residues. The CDR3 DNA sequence: TGTGCCAGTAGTATGATGGGAGGGGAAAACATTCAGTACTTC. It yields the protein CASSMMGGENIQYF.

J is TRBJ2-1 and V is TRBV6-1; TRBD2 aligns across 11 bases. Germline V gene sequence: CDR1 MNHNS, CDR2 SASEGT. The CDR3 is 15 residues long. Trimming removed 6 bases from V and 5 bases from J; junction bases left unmatched: 6. DNA for the CDR3: TGTGCCAGCAGAGCGGGGACTAGCGGCAACAATGAGCAGTTCTTC. Translated, it gives CASRAGTSGNNEQFF.

The chain recombines TRBV28 with TRBJ1-1; TRBD1 is a possible D gene (6 bases). The CDR3 has 16 amino acids. The V end was cut by 5 bases, the J end by 2 bases, with 18 bases between. Germline CDR1 and CDR2: MDHEN and SYDVKM. The CDR3 DNA sequence: TGTGCCAGCAGTCCACGCAACAGGGTGGGAAACACTGAAGCTTTCTTT. Amino acid sequence: CASSPRNRVGNTEAFF.

This clone has a single count. The rearrangement joins TRBV7-3 to TRBJ2-3, with 10 bases fitting TRBD2. This CDR3 region has 18 residues. With V trimmed by 1 base and J by 1 base, 8 bases remained unmatched. Per germline, CDR1 SGHTA and CDR2 FQGTGA. The CDR3 region is CASSLKFLGTSGTDTQYF. The CDR3 region has the DNA TGTGCCAGCAGCTTAAAATTTCTAGGGACTAGCGGCACAGATACGCAGTATTTT.

This chain connects TRBV4-1 to TRBJ1-2, with 8 bases aligning to TRBD1. Germline V gives CDR1 MGHRA, CDR2 YSYEKL. V shed 0 bases and J 5 bases; nucleotides not matched to a gene: 8. CDR3 size: 16 residues. The CDR3 nucleotides read TGCGCCAGCAGCCAAGACAGGGGGCGACTACCGTATGGCTACACCTTC. Translating gives CASSQDRGRLPYGYTF.

The chain couples TRBV30 to TRBJ2-3, with D hard to call. CDR1 is GTSNPN and CDR2 is SVGIG in the germline V gene (reference sequence). V shed 2 bases and J shed 1 base, with 16 bases lying between them. This CDR3 has 16 residues. The CDR3 coding sequence is TGTGCCTGGAGTCCCGGAGTCGGCAGTCGCACAGATACGCAGTATTTT. This translates into CAWSPGVGSRTDTQYF.

Concerning this clone itself: The junction differs from germline at one of its ends, possibly a read error. The V gene is TRBV7-7, the J gene TRBJ2-2; D may be TRBD2 (6 bases). CDR3 size: 14 residues. The germline CDR1 and CDR2 sequences are SSHAT and FNYEAQ (reference sequence). This chain's CDR3 is CASSPEGGIGELFF. The CDR3 DNA reads TGTGCTAGCAGCCCGGAGGGCGGGATCGGGGAGCTGTTTTTT.

This clone is a singleton in its sample. The chain joins TRBV5-4 to TRBJ2-3; 7 bases are shared with TRBD2. Unmatched junction bases numbered 4, after V lost 3 bases and J lost 0 bases. Germline CDR1 is SGHNT and CDR2 is YYREEE (reference sequence). The CDR3 contains 15 residues. The CDR3 DNA is TGTGCCAGCAGCTCGGGGGGACGTAGCACAGATACGCAGTATTTT. It encodes CASSSGGRSTDTQYF.